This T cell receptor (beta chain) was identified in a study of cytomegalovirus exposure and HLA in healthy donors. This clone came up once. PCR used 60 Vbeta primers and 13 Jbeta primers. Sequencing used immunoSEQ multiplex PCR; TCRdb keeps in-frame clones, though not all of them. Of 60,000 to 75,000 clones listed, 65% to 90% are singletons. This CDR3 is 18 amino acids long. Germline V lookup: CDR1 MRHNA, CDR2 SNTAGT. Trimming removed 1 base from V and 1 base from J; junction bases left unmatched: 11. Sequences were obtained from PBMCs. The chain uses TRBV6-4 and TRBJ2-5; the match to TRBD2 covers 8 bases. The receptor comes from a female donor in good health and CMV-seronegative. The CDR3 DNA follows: TGTGCCAGCAGTGACTGCACCTCAGCGGGGGCCTTCCAAGAGACCCAGTACTTC. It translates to CASSDCTSAGAFQETQYF.